The rows below give T cell receptor beta chains drawn from one sample of a study of shared clonotypes between healthy human individuals. Here immunoSEQ multiplex PCR was the method, and the copy in TCRdb shows in-frame clones only, minus some. The sample records about 710,000 clones, roughly two thirds being singletons. Sequencing used memory CD4+ T cells sorted from blood. The source of these receptors is a woman in her twenties or thirties in good health. Both conserved end residues are part of each CDR3. Fields, in order: clone size, J gene, D gene, V gene, CDR3 DNA, CDR3 protein. A D gene is named only where the DNA matches it firmly. Size tells how often a clone was seen (once, few, many) or the class of an expanded clone, and some rows leave it out.

- | TRBJ2-5 | TRBD2 | TRBV28 | TGTGCCAGCAGTTTCCCGGGACTAGCGGGAGCAGAGACCCAGTACTTC | CASSFPGLAGAETQYF
- | TRBJ2-7 | TRBD2 | TRBV27 | TGTGCCAGCAGAGTTGAGCGGGGAACGGGCGAGCAGTACTTC | CASRVERGTGEQYF
once | TRBJ2-5 | - | TRBV6-1 | TGTGCCAGCAGTGACCCTAGGGGGAGAAAAAGGGAGACCCAGTACTTC | CASSDPRGRKRETQYF
few | TRBJ2-7 | - | TRBV10-2 | TGCGCCAGCACTACAGGGAGCTACGAGCAGTACTTC | CASTTGSYEQYF
few | TRBJ2-3 | - | TRBV7-2 | TGTGCCAGCAGCGGGGGCGGGCCCACAGATACGCAGTATTTT | CASSGGGPTDTQYF
- | TRBJ1-5 | - | TRBV2 | TGTGCCAGCAGTGCGGGGGGGCAATCATATAGCAATCAGCCCCAGCATTTT | CASSAGGQSYSNQPQHF
once | TRBJ1-3 | - | TRBV5-1 | TGCGCCAGCAGCTTGGATTCAGGGGATTCTGGAAACACCATATATTTT | CASSLDSGDSGNTIYF
- | TRBJ2-5 | TRBD1 | TRBV2 | TGTGCCAGCAGTGCGGACAGGGTAGGGGAGACCCAGTACTTC | CASSADRVGETQYF
- | TRBJ2-7 | - | TRBV30 | TGTGCCTGGAGCGCCGGAAAGTACGAGCAGTACTTC | CAWSAGKYEQYF
few | TRBJ2-4 | - | TRBV5-8 | TGTGCCAGCAGCTTCAATTTCGGCGTCGGGACCAAAAACATTCAGTACTTC | CASSFNFGVGTKNIQYF
few | TRBJ2-7 | - | TRBV27 | TGTGCCAGCCGGAACCCCCGGATGGCGGGGTCTTACTACGAGCAGTACTTC | CASRNPRMAGSYYEQYF